The source of this T cell receptor beta chain is a study of T-cell memory formation after mild COVID-19. About the research overall: Each donor largely had its own TCR clusters.

Libraries for TCRalpha and TCRbeta carried sample barcodes and unique molecular identifiers via 5'RACE. Each CDR3 protein is one row after TCRdb ran MiXCR on the 5' RACE reads. The table shows 150,000 to 200,000 distinct CDR3 sequences, with about 9.9% occurring only once. Germline assignment: CDR1 DFQATT and CDR2 SNEGSKA (reference sequence). This CDR3 has 14 residues. J gave up 4 bases and V 6 bases, and 9 bases lay outside the gene matches. The sequence came from a man younger than 35 who had mild COVID-19 (a few samples of this study predate the infection). Cell type and time point are not known. V gene TRBV20-1 combines with J gene TRBJ2-5, with TRBD2 matching over 9 bases. Specimen: PBMCs or a T cell subset sorted from them (not recorded which). The CDR3 loop reads CSASSAGGRETQYF. DNA of the CDR3: TGCAGTGCCTCGAGCGCGGGGGGGCGAGAGACCCAGTACTTC.